Below, 22 T cell receptor beta chains from the same sample are listed, as sequenced in a study of blood T cell repertoires in COVID-19. Only in-frame clones appear in the TCRdb table, and some are missing; sequencing was by immunoSEQ multiplex PCR. The table records roughly 500,000 clones, around 85% of them present only once. The sequenced material came from peripheral blood. These receptors originate from a human donor in a cohort sampled during active COVID-19.

The V and J genes are TRBV6-6 and TRBJ1-1; 9 bases map to TRBD1. Germline V gene lookup returns CDR1 MNHNY and CDR2 SVGAGI (reference sequence). This CDR3 has 11 amino acids. V lost 8 bases and J lost 5; bases outside the gene matches: 0. In nucleotides, the CDR3 is TGTGCCAGCGGACAGGGGACTGAAGCTTTCTTT. Translating it yields CASGQGTEAFF.

In its sample, this clone was seen a few times. The chain has TRBV11-2 and TRBJ1-6; D not certain. Trimming stripped 2 bases from V and 5 bases from J, with 10 bases between. The length of the CDR3 is 15 residues. Per the germline V gene, CDR1 is SGHAT and CDR2 is FQNNGV. CDR3 amino acids: CASSLNRNNNSPLHF. The CDR3 DNA reads TGTGCCAGCAGCTTAAACAGAAATAATAATTCACCCCTCCACTTT.

The rearrangement links TRBV11-2 to TRBJ2-7; 8 nucleotides agree with TRBD1. V was clipped by 2 bases and J by 6 bases; unmatched bases: 6. Germline loops: CDR1 SGHAT, CDR2 FQNNGV. The CDR3 is made up of 14 amino acids. CDR3: CASSLRTGPSEQYF. CDR3 coding DNA: TGTGCCAGCAGCTTAAGGACAGGGCCATCCGAGCAGTACTTC.

The chain joins TRBV18 to TRBJ2-5, with 9 bases fitting TRBD2. V gave up 2 bases and J gave up 1 base; unmatched junction bases: 2. CDR3 length: 15 residues. CDR1 is KGHSH and CDR2 is LQKENI in the germline V gene. For the CDR3, the DNA is TGTGCCAGCTCACCAAAGCGGGAGGTCCAAGAGACCCAGTACTTC. This codes for CASSPKREVQETQYF.

V usage is TRBV6-2 or TRBV6-3 and J usage is TRBJ2-1; D ambiguous. Germline lookup yields CDR1 MNHEY and CDR2 SVGEGT. V lost 4 bases and J lost 5, with 9 bases in between. The length of the CDR3 is 13 residues. CDR3 residues: CASSSRRNNEQFF. As DNA, the CDR3 is TGTGCCAGCAGTTCCCGGCGGAACAATGAGCAGTTCTTC.

The rearrangement uses TRBV4-2 and TRBJ2-5; 7 nucleotides match TRBD2. This CDR3 has 17 residues. V shed 1 base and J 2 bases; nucleotides not matched to a gene: 10. CDR1 is LGHNA and CDR2 is YNFKEQ in the germline V gene. The CDR3 protein is CASSQGGPGRGQETQYF. The CDR3 region has the DNA TGTGCCAGCAGCCAAGGGGGACCGGGGAGGGGACAAGAGACCCAGTACTTC.

The rearrangement links TRBV19 to TRBJ1-5; unclear D gene. V dropped 5 bases and J dropped 7 bases, with 24 bases sitting between them. The CDR3 extends over 17 amino acids. Germline V CDR1 and CDR2: LNHDA, SQIVND (reference sequence). CDR3 residues: CASSPKYSMRAQQPQHF. Written as DNA, the CDR3 is TGTGCCAGTAGTCCAAAATACTCGATGAGGGCACAACAGCCCCAGCATTTT. Supplemented by reference TRBV19 and TRBJ1-5, the full variable domain reads DGGITQSPKYLFRKEGQNVTLSCEQNLNHDAMYWYRQDPGQGLRLIYYSQIVNDFQKGDIAEGYSVSREKKESFPLTVTSAQKNPTAFYLCASSPKYSMRAQQPQHFGDGTRLSIL.

This clone was seen a few times. The chain links TRBV27 to TRBJ2-2; 12 nucleotides agree with TRBD2. J lost 2 bases, V lost 2 bases, and 9 bases had no gene match. The germline gives CDR1 MNHEY, CDR2 SMNVEV (reference sequence). This CDR3 has 19 residues. The CDR3 DNA follows: TGTGCCAGCAGTTTAATAATGCCTAGCGGGAGGGATAACACCGGGGAGCTGTTTTTT. It codes for CASSLIMPSGRDNTGELFF.

J is TRBJ1-2 and V is TRBV29-1; TRBD1 matches 7 bases. The CDR3 covers 15 residues. Germline V gives CDR1 SQVTM, CDR2 ANQGSEA. The trim removed 6 bases at V and 4 bases at J, leaving 14 bases unmatched. This CDR3 reads CSVLPTGQDSYGYTF. In DNA form, the CDR3 reads TGCAGCGTATTACCGACAGGACAGGACTCCTATGGCTACACCTTC.

The rearrangement joins TRBV2 to TRBJ2-1; D possibly corresponds to TRBD1 (6 bases). Germline CDR1 reads SNHLY; CDR2 reads FYNNEI. V was cut by 6 bases and J by 7 bases, with 10 bases left in between. This CDR3 contains 12 residues. DNA for the CDR3: TGTGCCAGCAGGACCACAGGGAATGAGCAGTTCTTC. Translation gives CASRTTGNEQFF. Full variable domain (outside the CDR3, taken from reference TRBV2 and TRBJ2-1): EPEVTQTPSHQVTQMGQEVILRCVPISNHLYFYWYRQILGQKVEFLVSFYNNEISEKSEIFDDQFSVERPDGSNFTLKIRSTKLEDSAMYFCASRTTGNEQFFGPGTRLTVL.

V gene TRBV12-3 or TRBV12-4 combines with J gene TRBJ2-5, with D perhaps matching TRBD2 (5 bases). V shed 5 bases and J shed 5 bases, with 12 bases lying between them. This CDR3 has 13 amino acids. The CDR3 protein is CASSGLRGETQYF. The CDR3 coding sequence is TGTGCCAGCAGTGGACTCCGAGGGGAGACCCAGTACTTC.

The J gene is TRBJ2-3, the V gene TRBV28; 12 bases fit TRBD2. V shed 6 bases, J shed 1 base, and the junction held 11 bases outside the gene matches. CDR3 length equals 18 residues. The germline CDR1 and CDR2 sequences are MDHEN and SYDVKM. The CDR3 DNA reads TGTGCCAGCAGACCCTCACTAGCGGGAGGAGCGCGCACAGATACGCAGTATTTT. Its translation is CASRPSLAGGARTDTQYF.

Concerning this clone itself: Distinct nucleotide sequences in the sample also encode this CDR3. The chain joins TRBV29-1 to TRBJ1-2; perhaps TRBD1 as D (6 bases). V was cut by 4 bases and J by 5 bases, with 8 bases left in between. CDR1 and CDR2 (germline): SQVTM, ANQGSEA. The CDR3 runs to 11 residues. The CDR3 protein is CSVGQVYGYTF. Written as DNA, the CDR3 is TGCAGCGTTGGACAGGTATATGGCTACACCTTC.

The chain uses TRBV7-2 and TRBJ2-7, with 10 nucleotides matching TRBD2. The CDR3 covers 14 residues. V lost 5 bases, J lost 4 bases, and 5 bases stayed unmatched. Germline CDR1 SGHTA, CDR2 FQGNSA. In DNA form, the CDR3 reads TGTGCCAGCAGCACGACTAGCGGGCTTTACGAGCAGTACTTC. Its translation is CASSTTSGLYEQYF.

Notes on this clone: Other DNA sequences from this sample encode an identical CDR3 as well. The rearrangement links TRBV30 to TRBJ2-1; 9 positions agree with TRBD2. V lost 3 bases, J lost 1 base, and 4 bases stayed unmatched. This CDR3 has 15 amino acids. Per the germline V gene, CDR1 is GTSNPN and CDR2 is SVGIG (reference sequence). As DNA, the CDR3 is TGTGCCTGGAGCCGAACTAGCGGGTCCTACAATGAGCAGTTCTTC. Amino acids: CAWSRTSGSYNEQFF.

The chain couples TRBV5-1 to TRBJ2-4; 7 positions match TRBD2. In germline, CDR1 is SGHRS, CDR2 YFSETQ. The CDR3 has 16 amino acids. The junction had 4 bases not matched to a gene; V was cut back by 0 bases and J by 1 base. The DNA of the CDR3 is TGCGCCAGCAGCTTGGTCAGGGAGGGGGCCAAAAACATTCAGTACTTC. Translated, it gives CASSLVREGAKNIQYF.

This rearrangement joins TRBV7-3 to TRBJ2-3; no clear D. The ends were cut back, 3 bases at V and 2 bases at J, with 9 bases in the middle. Germline CDR1 and CDR2: SGHTA and FQGTGA. This CDR3 comprises 14 residues. DNA for the CDR3: TGTGCCAGCAGCTTTTTCTCCTACACAGATACGCAGTATTTT. Translating gives CASSFFSYTDTQYF.

This chain links TRBV9 with TRBJ2-7; D not resolved. The V gene lost 0 bases and the J gene lost 2 bases, with 9 bases spanning the gap. The CDR3 sequence is 14 residues long. Germline V CDR1 and CDR2: SGDLS, YYNGEE. The CDR3 coding sequence is TGTGCCAGCAGCGTAGCGCTAGTAGCCTACGAGCAGTACTTC. Translation: CASSVALVAYEQYF.

The V call is TRBV5-1, the J call TRBJ2-5, with a possible D match to TRBD2 (5 bases). The CDR3 spans 16 residues. Germline loops: CDR1 SGHRS, CDR2 YFSETQ. The V gene lost 4 bases and the J gene lost 2 bases, with 18 bases spanning the gap. The CDR3 coding sequence is TGCGCCAGCAGCCCCCGGGGAAGGGCCTTGCAAGAGACCCAGTACTTC. This encodes CASSPRGRALQETQYF.

V and J are TRBV5-6 and TRBJ1-2, with D possibly matching TRBD1 (5 bases). Between the trimmed V and J ends, which lost 3 bases and 7 bases, there was a span of 13 bases. The CDR3 extends over 13 amino acids. The germline V gene encodes CDR1 SGHDT and CDR2 YYEEEE. The CDR3 sequence is CASSYRPFLGYTF. The CDR3, as DNA: TGTGCCAGCAGCTACAGGCCTTTCCTTGGCTACACCTTC. Based on the CDR3 plus reference TRBV5-6 and TRBJ1-2, the full variable domain is DAGVTQSPTHLIKTRGQQVTLRCSPKSGHDTVSWYQQALGQGPQFIFQYYEEEERQRGNFPDRFSGHQFPNYSSELNVNALLLGDSALYLCASSYRPFLGYTFGSGTRLTVV.

The rearrangement joins TRBV28 to TRBJ1-2, with 12 bases lining up with TRBD1. J lost 7 bases, V lost 5 bases, and 17 bases had no gene match. CDR1 MDHEN and CDR2 SYDVKM come from the germline V gene. This CDR3 contains 18 residues. The CDR3 DNA reads TGTGCCAGCAGTCCCATCTGGGCCGGGGGACAGGGGGCTAGTGGCTACACCTTC. It is translated as CASSPIWAGGQGASGYTF.

J is TRBJ2-1 and V is TRBV6-6; a weak D match, TRBD1 (6 bases). The CDR3 has 14 amino acids. Trimming removed 4 bases from V and 1 base from J, with 8 bases in between. Germline V gene sequence: CDR1 MNHNY, CDR2 SVGAGI (reference sequence). The CDR3 reads CASSLQGSYNEQFF. The CDR3 region has the DNA TGTGCCAGCAGTTTACAGGGATCCTACAATGAGCAGTTCTTC.